The 24 T cell receptor beta chains reported below all come from one sample, sequenced in a study of tumor-infiltrating lymphocytes in primary liver carcinoma. Extraction of RNA together with DNA used roughly 19-31 mg of unsorted bulk tissue. A constant-region primer primed TCR beta cDNA synthesis from about 550 ng of total RNA. Three nested multiplex PCR rounds, a slightly modified ARM-PCR, produced the libraries for TCR beta. The first two PCR rounds used TRBV1-TRBV30 forward primers with a C-beta reverse primer, nine to ten cycles each. Using its own MiXCR run on the multiplex PCR reads, TCRdb lists one record per CDR3 protein. The table has roughly 100,000 distinct CDR3 sequences, around 80% seen once; the top ten hold 15% to 25%. Sequencing used liver tumor tissue from sampling region 3. Subset: tumor region T3, left-lateral pole. The receptors were sampled from a man aged 35-49 years with primary liver carcinoma and hepatitis B virus infection.

The gene calls are TRBV6-1 and TRBJ1-1; D remains unclear. The CDR3 is 13 amino acids. Germline CDR1 reads MNHNS; CDR2 reads SASEGT. The CDR3 loop is CESREGARPEAFF. The CDR3 nucleotides are TGTGAAAGCAGAGAGGGAGCTCGCCCTGAAGCTTTCTTT.

Comment on this clonotype: Compared with germline, one end of the junction differs, possibly owing to a read error. The V gene is TRBV6-2 or TRBV6-3, the J gene TRBJ2-1; D is unclear. Germline lookup yields CDR1 MNHEY and CDR2 SVGEGT. The CDR3 sequence is 13 residues long. The CDR3 loop reads CASNYQLDNEQFF. The CDR3 DNA follows: TGTGCCAGCAATTACCAGTTGGATAATGAGCAGTTCTTC.

About this clonotype: The junction and the germline gene differ at one end; a read error may be behind it. V gene TRBV24-1 combines with J gene TRBJ1-4; D ambiguous. Germline lookup yields CDR1 KGHDR and CDR2 SFDVKD. This CDR3 is 13 amino acids long. CDR3 region: CATSSTSKEKLFF. The CDR3 DNA sequence: TGTGCCACCAGTTCTACTTCTAAAGAAAAATTGTTTTTT.

With respect to this clonotype: The missing conserved phenylalanine or tryptophan at the end of this CDR3 makes a read error likely. It is unclear where the CDR3 begins or ends on the DNA, so no DNA is shown, and the CDR3 is as TCRdb lists it. This chain uses TRBV4-3 with TRBJ2-7. Germline V CDR1 and CDR2: LGHNA, YSLEER. Ends included, the CDR3 has 13 residues. This CDR3 reads CASSQDLPYEHYL.

A note on this clonotype: An end of the junction differs from the germline gene, which may be a read error. The V gene is TRBV5-4, the J gene TRBJ2-2; 8 bases line up with TRBD2. From germline, CDR1 is SGHNT and CDR2 YYREEE (reference sequence). This CDR3 region has 16 residues. This CDR3 reads CASCAGLGVNTGELFF. The DNA of the CDR3 is TGTGCCAGCTGCGCGGGACTAGGGGTGAATACCGGGGAGCTATTTTTT.

In regard to this clonotype: A junction end diverges from the germline sequence, so it may reflect a read error. This chain connects TRBV5-1 to TRBJ2-1; 8 bases map to TRBD2. The germline V gene encodes CDR1 SGHRS and CDR2 YFSETQ. This CDR3 has 18 residues. The CDR3 here is CASSLGLARWTSYNEQFF. The CDR3 coding sequence is TGCGCCAGCAGCTTGGGACTAGCGCGTTGGACGTCCTACAATGAGCAGTTTTTC.

In the case of this clonotype: Lacking the conserved final phenylalanine or tryptophan, this CDR3 likely reflects a read error. The genes are TRBV29-1 and TRBJ2-1; 7 bases align to TRBD2. Germline values: CDR1 SQVTM, CDR2 ANQGSEA. The length of the CDR3 is 14 residues. The CDR3 DNA sequence: TGTAGCGTTACCGTAGCTAGCGGTTACAATGAGCAGTTCTAC. Translated, it gives CSVTVASGYNEQFY.

On this clonotype itself: The CDR3 does not end in the conserved phenylalanine or tryptophan, so this is likely a read error. The V gene is TRBV11-2, the J gene TRBJ2-1, with TRBD2 matching over 7 bases. The CDR3 consists of 15 residues. Germline CDR1 and CDR2: SGHAT and FQNNGV. The CDR3, as DNA: TGTACCAACAGCTTTAGCGGGCCACTCGACAATGAGCAGTTCCTC. Its protein product is CTNSFSGPLDNEQFL.

For the CDR3, the DNA is TGTGCCAGTAGTATAGTGGGGCGGACTAGCGGCAACAGCAATGAGCAGTTCTTC. It yields the protein CASSIVGRTSGNSNEQFF. The gene calls are TRBV19 and TRBJ2-1; TRBD2 matches at 10 bases. The CDR3 is 18 amino acids. V gave up 1 base and J gave up 6 bases; unmatched junction bases: 12. Germline assignment: CDR1 LNHDA and CDR2 SQIVND (reference sequence).

This chain joins TRBV6-6 and TRBJ2-4; D is uncertain. The CDR3 sequence is 17 residues long. Trimming took 0 bases from V and 12 from J, leaving 24 bases between them. Germline V gene lookup returns CDR1 MNHNY and CDR2 SVGAGI (reference sequence). The CDR3 DNA sequence: TGTGCCAGCAGTTACTCGACGTTAGGGATCGCCAAACACAATCAGTACTTC. Encoded protein: CASSYSTLGIAKHNQYF.

With regard to this clonotype: Germline is not matched at one junction end, which may reflect a read error. This chain connects TRBV11-2 to TRBJ1-2; D is possibly TRBD1 (5 bases). Germline loops: CDR1 SGHAT, CDR2 FQNNGV. The CDR3 spans 16 residues. The CDR3 reads CTSSLDGGAENYGYTF. The CDR3 DNA reads TGTACCAGCAGCTTAGATGGCGGGGCAGAGAACTATGGCTACACCTTC.

Turning to this clonotype: It may be a read error: a sequence one base away is much more abundant. The genes are TRBV2 and TRBJ1-2, with 7 bases matching TRBD1. Germline assignment: CDR1 SNHLY and CDR2 FYNNEI. There are 14 residues in the CDR3. The CDR3 nucleotides read TGTACCAGCAGCGCCCCAGGGGGAAGCTATGGCTACACCTTC. Its protein product is CTSSAPGGSYGYTF.

A remark on this clonotype: No conserved phenylalanine or tryptophan ends this CDR3, so it is likely a read error. The rearrangement uses TRBV6-1 and TRBJ1-2, with unresolved D. This CDR3 has 13 amino acids. Germline values: CDR1 MNHNS, CDR2 SASEGT. CDR3 coding DNA: TGTGCCAGCAGCGTCGGGGTTAGGGATGGTTACACCATC. Translating gives CASSVGVRDGYTI.

This rearrangement joins TRBV6-2 or TRBV6-3 to TRBJ2-3, with 7 nucleotides matching TRBD2. CDR3 size: 13 residues. CDR1 and CDR2 (germline): MNHEY, SVGEGT. Trimming cost V 9 bases and J 10 bases; bases outside gene matches: 13. The DNA of the CDR3 is TGTGCCAGTTCCGCTTGGACTAGAGCCCCGCAGTATTTT. Translated: CASSAWTRAPQYF.

The V and J genes are TRBV29-1 and TRBJ1-1; D not certain. The germline V gene has CDR1 SQVTM and CDR2 ANQGSEA. V was clipped by 4 bases and J by 0 bases, with 15 bases between them. The CDR3 covers 15 residues. CDR3 amino acids: CSVGAEWAMNTEAFF. Written as DNA, the CDR3 is TGCAGCGTTGGAGCCGAGTGGGCCATGAACACTGAAGCTTTCTTT. The whole variable domain, remainder taken from reference TRBV29-1 and TRBJ1-1, is SAVISQKPSRDICQRGTSLTIQCQVDSQVTMMFWYRQQPGQSLTLIATANQGSEATYESGFVIDKFPISRPNLTFSTLTVSNMSPEDSSIYLCSVGAEWAMNTEAFFGQGTRLTVV.

This chain connects TRBV7-9 to TRBJ2-1; a possible D gene is TRBD2 (6 bases). Looked up from germline, CDR1 is SEHNR and CDR2 is FQNEAQ (reference sequence). This CDR3 contains 16 residues. Trimming took off 5 bases at V and 6 bases at J, with 20 bases between the two ends. In DNA form, the CDR3 reads TGTGCCAGCAGCCCAGATGGGGGGTTTAAAGCCAATGAGCAGTTCTTC. Protein: CASSPDGGFKANEQFF.

This clonotype was seen just once. No conserved phenylalanine or tryptophan is present at the end of the CDR3, so a read error is the likely explanation. Because the CDR3's place on the DNA is in doubt, the DNA is left out and the CDR3 is given as listed by TCRdb. This sequence joins TRBV11-2 and TRBJ2-7; the table's D call, TRBD1, has no DNA check behind it. Per germline, CDR1 SGHAT and CDR2 FQNNGV. With termini counted, the CDR3 has 12 amino acids. Here the CDR3 reads CASSPGGYEQHS.

The rearrangement joins TRBV29-1 to TRBJ2-7, with a weak D call TRBD1 (6 bases). V dropped 0 bases and J dropped 5 bases, with 20 bases sitting between them. The CDR3 covers 16 residues. Germline CDR1 reads SQVTM; CDR2 reads ANQGSEA. CDR3 sequence (DNA): TGCAGCGTTGAAGACCCCAAGGGCTGGGGGCCCCACGAGCAGTACTTC. Translated, it gives CSVEDPKGWGPHEQYF.

Worth noting for this clonotype: Since a much larger clone is just one base distant, this may be a read error. The CDR3 nucleotides are TGTGCCAGCAGATGGCGCGGGAGAGCTAGCACAGATACGCAGTATTTT. It is translated as CASRWRGRASTDTQYF. The chain recombines TRBV7-8 with TRBJ2-3, with 7 nucleotides matching TRBD2. This CDR3 spans 16 amino acids. Unmatched junction bases numbered 9, after V lost 6 bases and J lost 0 bases. The germline gives CDR1 SGHVS, CDR2 FQNEAQ.

This clonotype was seen repeatedly, ten times or more. The rearrangement uses TRBV2 and TRBJ1-4; no firm D call. From germline, CDR1 is SNHLY and CDR2 FYNNEI. The CDR3 runs to 14 residues. Trimming shortened V by 6 bases and J by 2 bases, and 10 bases separated the two germline ends. The CDR3 coding sequence is TGTGCCAGCAGGATAACATGGACTAATGAAAAACTGTTTTTT. Residues: CASRITWTNEKLFF.

A word on this clonotype: The junction departs from the called germline gene at one end, perhaps through a read error. The chain uses TRBV28 and TRBJ1-1, with D possibly matching TRBD1 (6 bases). The CDR3 length is 14 residues. The germline CDR1 and CDR2 sequences are MDHEN and SYDVKM. CDR3 coding DNA: TGTGCCAGCAGGCGACAGGACTCATACACTGAAGTTTTCTTT. This sequence encodes CASRRQDSYTEVFF.

As for this clonotype: The junction and the germline gene differ at one end; a read error may be behind it. The J gene is TRBJ1-1, the V gene TRBV29-1, with a weak D call TRBD1 (5 bases). The CDR3 is 12 amino acids. Germline loops: CDR1 SQVTM, CDR2 ANQGSEA. CDR3 coding DNA: TGTAGCGCTCGATGGGGCGCGAATGAAGCTTTCTTT. It translates to CSARWGANEAFF.

This sequence joins TRBV6-6 and TRBJ2-1, with unresolved D. This CDR3 is built from 15 residues. Germline-derived CDR1 and CDR2 are MNHNY and SVGAGI (reference sequence). The V end was cut by 0 bases, the J end by 12 bases, with 18 bases between. For the CDR3, the DNA is TGTGCCAGCAGTTACTCGACTGGTTCCTACCATGTGCAGTTCTTC. The encoded protein is CASSYSTGSYHVQFF.

Comments on this clonotype: A single base separates this from a much larger clone, so it may be a read error. The CDR3 ends on some other residue instead of the conserved phenylalanine or tryptophan, so this is likely a read error. Because the CDR3's place on the DNA is in doubt, the DNA is left out and the CDR3 is given as listed by TCRdb. This CDR3 reads CANSDRAAASC. This chain links TRBV2 with TRBJ2-1; the tabulated D call, TRBD1, remains unverified against the DNA. Ends included, the CDR3 has 11 residues. CDR1 SNHLY and CDR2 FYNNEI come from the germline V gene.